Listed below are T cell receptor beta chains from one sample, sequenced in a study of blood T cell repertoires in COVID-19. Libraries were prepared by immunoSEQ multiplex PCR; TCRdb keeps only in-frame clonotypes and omits some of them. The sample lists some 350,000 clones; around 90% were seen once. Sequencing used PBMCs or T cells enriched from blood (not recorded which). The source of these receptors is a man aged 30 to 39 who had recovered from COVID-19. Each CDR3 is given with its conserved first and last residue.

V	J	CDR3
TRBV5-1	TRBJ2-3	CASSWGGGRKGTQYF
TRBV2	TRBJ1-1	CASRKGESEAFF
TRBV7-9	TRBJ2-1	CADAGTGSLNEQFF
TRBV4-1	TRBJ2-1	CASSQDTSYEQFF
TRBV5-1	TRBJ2-3	CASSRDSSSTDTQYF
TRBV5-1	TRBJ1-1	CASSPAAARNTEAFF
TRBV5-1	TRBJ1-2	CASSPSGTGGGYTF
TRBV11-2	TRBJ1-3	CASSLQKDRVSGNTIYF
TRBV24-1	TRBJ1-1	CATAGPANTEAFF
TRBV3-1/TRBV3-2	TRBJ2-3	CASSQVLGLGFTDTQYF
TRBV5-1	TRBJ2-6	CASSLGQTSSGANVLTF
TRBV11-2	TRBJ1-6	CASSRDRGSYNSPLHF
TRBV11-2	TRBJ1-2	CASSLDPTGDYGYTF
TRBV29-1	TRBJ2-3	CSVETDSDTQYF
TRBV2	TRBJ2-3	CASSDSGTGGSTDTQYF
TRBV3-1/TRBV3-2	TRBJ2-2	CASSQVAGTGNTGELFF
TRBV9	TRBJ1-1	CASSVDRVQNTEAFF
TRBV29-1	TRBJ2-5	CSVEDRGGETQYF
TRBV2	TRBJ1-2	CASSEGGYRGKYGYTF
TRBV28	TRBJ2-3	CASLPRTRSANASTDTQYF
TRBV13	TRBJ2-2	CASSLGPTTGELFF
TRBV24-1	TRBJ2-7	CATSDGGGYEQYF
TRBV19	TRBJ2-6	CASSQGVFGANVLTF
TRBV2	TRBJ1-1	CASSPQWANTEAFF
TRBV7-9	TRBJ2-2	CASSPDSVDSEHPGELFF
TRBV5-6	TRBJ1-3	CASSLERLSGNTIYF
TRBV10-3	TRBJ1-5	CAISESTGVNQPQHF
TRBV4-1	TRBJ1-1	CASSPRGEGFNEAFF
TRBV7-9	TRBJ2-2	CASSSEAGGVTGELFF
TRBV10-1	TRBJ1-6	CATPDRGPGSPLHF
TRBV20-1	TRBJ2-1	CSASFANEQFF
TRBV5-4	TRBJ2-7	CASSIQGGYEQYF
TRBV30	TRBJ2-1	CAWNPVRDEQFF